These 19 T cell receptor beta chains originate from one sample sequenced in a study of T cells in Graves' hyperthyroidism and ophthalmopathy. RNA transcripts gave rise to amplified TCR beta CDR3 regions. In the first-round RT-PCR of the TCR CDR3, the HTBI primer set was used. One entry per CDR3 protein results from TCRdb running MiXCR on the multiplex PCR reads. The sample lists some 490,000 distinct CDR3 sequences, 22% seen once, with about 53% in the top ten. The sequenced sample was blood. These TCRs come from a woman in her sixties or seventies with Graves' ophthalmopathy.

V gene TRBV7-2 combines with J gene TRBJ1-5; a weak D match, TRBD1 (6 bases). CDR1 and CDR2 from the germline V gene are SGHTA and FQGNSA. The CDR3 sequence is 15 residues long. The V end was cut by 5 bases, the J end by 7 bases, with 18 bases between. The CDR3 here is CASSPWGGPNQPQHF. The DNA for the CDR3 is TGTGCCAGCAGCCCCTGGGGGGGGCCTAACCAGCCCCAGCATTTT.

This clonotype has more than one count but fewer than ten. The chain has TRBV6-2 or TRBV6-3 and TRBJ1-2; 9 bases are shared with TRBD1. The CDR3 extends over 12 amino acids. Germline V gene lookup returns CDR1 MNHEY and CDR2 SVGEGT. Losses at the gene ends were 7 bases for V and 8 bases for J; bases not matched to a gene: 5. The CDR3: CASMTGGTGYTF. The DNA of the CDR3 is TGTGCCAGCATGACAGGGGGTACGGGCTACACCTTC.

The J gene is TRBJ2-3, the V gene TRBV5-1; D gene ambiguous. Trimming removed 0 bases at V and 2 bases at J, with 13 bases between. The CDR3 covers 16 residues. Germline loops: CDR1 SGHRS, CDR2 YFSETQ. CDR3 loop: CASSLVTDGYTDTQYF. In DNA, the CDR3 is TGCGCCAGCAGCTTGGTTACGGACGGATACACAGATACGCAGTATTTT.

The genes are TRBV7-2 and TRBJ2-7; no clear D gene. This CDR3 region has 15 residues. The V end lost 8 bases, the J end lost 0 bases, and 17 bases lay between the germline ends. Germline V gene data show CDR1 as SGHTA and CDR2 as FQGNSA. CDR3 loop: CASSQADMVSYEQYF. The CDR3 DNA follows: TGTGCCAGCTCACAAGCTGACATGGTCTCCTACGAGCAGTACTTC.

The rearrangement uses TRBV20-1 and TRBJ2-7; D call uncertain. Germline V CDR1 and CDR2: DFQATT, SNEGSKA (reference sequence). The CDR3 totals 13 residues. V lost 2 bases and J lost 2, with 10 bases in between. The CDR3 DNA is TGCAGTGCTAGAACGGAAACTACCTACGAGCAGTACTTC. Translating it yields CSARTETTYEQYF.

This clonotype was counted ten times or more. J is TRBJ1-2 and V is TRBV27, with 7 bases that match TRBD1. The germline CDR1 and CDR2 sequences are MNHEY and SMNVEV (reference sequence). J was trimmed by 5 bases and V by 9 bases; bases with no gene match: 12. The CDR3 is 14 residues long. The CDR3 is CASGGNRGNYGYTF. The CDR3 DNA sequence: TGTGCCAGTGGGGGGAACAGGGGAAATTATGGCTACACCTTC.

This chain connects TRBV18 to TRBJ1-2, with 10 bases aligning to TRBD1. J was trimmed by 12 bases and V by 4 bases; bases with no gene match: 5. The CDR3 is 12 residues long. Germline CDR1 and CDR2: KGHSH and LQKENI. CDR3 residues: CASSLGQGSDTF. The CDR3 DNA reads TGTGCCAGCTCACTGGGACAGGGGTCCGACACCTTC.

The chain uses TRBV9 and TRBJ2-1; 7 bases agree with TRBD2. CDR1 SGDLS and CDR2 YYNGEE come from the germline V gene. The CDR3 has 15 amino acids. J was trimmed by 5 bases and V by 0 bases; bases with no gene match: 5. The CDR3 loop is CASSVGAGEDNEQFF. The CDR3, as DNA: TGTGCCAGCAGCGTAGGTGCGGGAGAGGACAATGAGCAGTTCTTC.

The J gene is TRBJ1-1, the V gene TRBV12-3 or TRBV12-4; TRBD1 matches at 7 bases. Trimming at V came to 6 bases and at J to 11 bases, leaving 9 bases not matched to a gene. The CDR3 runs 12 residues. CDR3 protein: CASRNSGTDAFF. CDR3 DNA: TGTGCCAGCAGGAATTCCGGGACAGACGCTTTCTTT.

CDR3 in amino acids: CASSVRPSATDTQYF. CDR3 sequence (DNA): TGTGCCAGCAGCGTTCGGCCTAGCGCCACAGATACGCAGTATTTT. This chain connects TRBV9 to TRBJ2-3; TRBD2 is a possible D gene (6 bases). CDR3 size: 15 residues. V was clipped by 2 bases and J by 2 bases, with 12 bases between them. Germline V lookup: CDR1 SGDLS, CDR2 YYNGEE.

This clonotype was counted a few times. The V call is TRBV7-9, the J call TRBJ1-1; D possibly corresponds to TRBD1 (6 bases). V was trimmed by 4 bases and J by 4 bases, leaving 19 bases between them. CDR1 and CDR2 from the germline V gene are SEHNR and FQNEAQ (reference sequence). The CDR3 has 16 amino acids. As DNA, the CDR3 is TGTGCCAGCAGCTCGAGGTTGGGGGCGCGGGTCACTGAAGCTTTCTTT. Its translation is CASSSRLGARVTEAFF.

In this sample, this clonotype turned up many times. The chain is built from TRBV7-8 and TRBJ1-5, with unresolved D. This CDR3 has 15 residues. Germline V gene data show CDR1 as SGHVS and CDR2 as FQNEAQ. The V and J ends lost 5 bases and 0 bases respectively, with 11 bases between them. This CDR3 reads CASSRDGRSNQPQHF. The CDR3, as DNA: TGTGCCAGCAGCCGTGACGGACGTAGCAATCAGCCCCAGCATTTT.

The chain joins TRBV7-3 to TRBJ2-5; D might be TRBD2 (5 bases). The ends were cut back, 5 bases at V and 5 bases at J, with 12 bases in the middle. The length of the CDR3 is 13 residues. The V gene's germline CDR1 is SGHTA and CDR2 FQGTGA. The CDR3 nucleotides are TGTGCCAGCAGCCAGTATCCGGGGGAGACCCAGTACTTC. Protein: CASSQYPGETQYF.

The genes are TRBV7-3 and TRBJ2-1; weak D call: TRBD2 (6 bases). This CDR3 is 15 amino acids long. CDR1 SGHTA and CDR2 FQGTGA come from the germline V gene. Trimming removed 5 bases at V and 0 bases at J, with 11 bases between. CDR3 sequence reads: CASSLALGSYNEQFF. In DNA, the CDR3 is TGTGCCAGCAGCCTAGCGTTGGGCTCCTACAATGAGCAGTTCTTC.

This clonotype was picked up a small number of times. V usage is TRBV29-1 and J usage is TRBJ2-7; TRBD1 or TRBD2 may be the D gene (5 bases each). CDR3 length equals 14 residues. Germline V CDR1 and CDR2: SQVTM, ANQGSEA. Trimming cost V 4 bases and J 1 base, with 14 bases left between them. CDR3 DNA: TGCAGCGTTGTAATGGGGACCGGGTCCTACGAGCAGTACTTC. Its protein product is CSVVMGTGSYEQYF.

This clonotype was detected a few times. The V and J genes are TRBV7-8 and TRBJ1-1, with 9 positions matching TRBD1. The ends lost 6 bases at V and 11 bases at J; junction bases unmatched: 13. The CDR3 extends over 14 amino acids. Germline V gene lookup returns CDR1 SGHVS and CDR2 FQNEAQ. This chain's CDR3 is CASRRAEPTGGAFF. The CDR3 DNA sequence: TGTGCCAGCAGAAGAGCTGAACCGACAGGGGGGGCTTTCTTT.

This clonotype showed up many times. The chain recombines TRBV6-1 with TRBJ2-7, with 11 nucleotides matching TRBD2. The CDR3 has 16 amino acids. Germline CDR1 and CDR2: MNHNS and SASEGT. V gave up 4 bases and J gave up 1 base; unmatched junction bases: 6. CDR3: CASSVLAGGPSYEQYF. In DNA form, the CDR3 reads TGTGCCAGCAGTGTGCTAGCGGGAGGCCCATCCTACGAGCAGTACTTC.

This clonotype was seen only a few times. V and J are TRBV5-1 and TRBJ2-5, with unresolved D. The germline V gene encodes CDR1 SGHRS and CDR2 YFSETQ. This CDR3 has 15 residues. V was shortened by 0 bases and J by 5 bases, with 14 bases between the two germline ends. The CDR3 is CASSLDGKGPETQYF. CDR3 sequence (DNA): TGCGCCAGCAGCTTGGATGGGAAAGGGCCGGAGACCCAGTACTTC.

The chain combines TRBV10-3 with TRBJ1-4; 8 nucleotides match TRBD1. CDR3 length: 15 amino acids. Per germline, CDR1 ENHRY and CDR2 SYGVKD. The J segment lost 3 bases and the V segment lost 6 bases, leaving 6 bases of the junction unmatched. The chain's CDR3 is CAIRFGQGPNEKLFF. The CDR3 DNA is TGTGCCATCAGATTTGGACAGGGACCTAATGAAAAACTGTTTTTT.